Each of the 7 T cell receptor beta chains below was sequenced from the same sample in a study of CD8 T cells in ankylosing spondylitis. In TCRdb, the 5' RACE reads were re-called with MiXCR into one record per CDR3 protein. The data hold about 360,000 distinct CDR3 sequences, with 20% observed a single time. The sequenced sample consisted of blood, either unsorted or a sorted T cell fraction (not recorded which). The source of these receptors is a male donor with ankylosing spondylitis or in good health (not recorded which).

This clonotype appeared a few times. The chain recombines TRBV7-9 with TRBJ1-2, with 7 nucleotides matching TRBD1. This CDR3 has 14 residues. With 4 bases clipped from V and 2 bases from J, the junction kept 4 bases outside the gene matches. The germline CDR1 and CDR2 sequences are SEHNR and FQNEAQ (reference sequence). CDR3 nucleotide sequence: TGTGCCAGCAGCTCCCCGGACAGGAACTATGGCTACACCTTC. Protein sequence: CASSSPDRNYGYTF.

The chain carries TRBV11-3 and TRBJ2-3; D remains unclear. The CDR3 runs to 13 residues. Between the trimmed V and J ends, which lost 6 bases and 2 bases, there was a span of 9 bases. Germline CDR1 SGHNT, CDR2 YENEEA. CDR3 loop: CASSLVPTDTQYF. CDR3 bases: TGTGCCAGCAGTTTGGTCCCCACAGATACGCAGTATTTT.

Note on this clonotype: It may be a read error: a sequence one base away is much more abundant. The rearrangement joins TRBV11-2 to TRBJ2-2; D may be TRBD2 (5 bases). This CDR3 is 14 amino acids long. The germline CDR1 and CDR2 sequences are SGHAT and FQNNGV. Trimming cost V 5 bases and J 1 base, with 8 bases left between them. The CDR3 sequence is CASSLRGNTGELFF. For the CDR3, the DNA is TGTGCCAGCAGCCTTCGGGGGAACACCGGGGAGCTGTTTTTT.

This chain uses TRBV18 with TRBJ2-2, with D possibly TRBD1 on 5 matching bases. The V gene's germline CDR1 is KGHSH and CDR2 LQKENI. V was shortened by 1 base and J by 0 bases, with 15 bases between the two germline ends. The CDR3 has 18 amino acids. The CDR3 DNA reads as TGTGCCAGCTCACCACTAGAACGGACAAACGCGAACACCGGGGAGCTGTTTTTT. The encoded protein is CASSPLERTNANTGELFF.

This rearrangement joins TRBV7-9 to TRBJ2-7; D ambiguous. V lost 1 base to trimming and J lost 5 bases, with 12 bases between them. CDR3 length equals 14 residues. Germline CDR1 reads SEHNR; CDR2 reads FQNEAQ (reference sequence). The CDR3 region has the DNA TGTGCCAGCAGCTTAGTAGGGTCCCTCAACGAGCAGTACTTC. It is translated as CASSLVGSLNEQYF.

The V gene is TRBV7-8, the J gene TRBJ1-2, with D perhaps TRBD1 (5 bases). This CDR3 has 15 amino acids. CDR1 SGHVS and CDR2 FQNEAQ come from the germline V gene. V was clipped by 3 bases and J by 1 base, with 12 bases between them. The CDR3 DNA follows: TGTGCCAGCAGCTTCCACCTGACAGATAACTATGGCTACACCTTC. As protein: CASSFHLTDNYGYTF. The variable domain in full, with the rest retrieved from reference TRBV7-8 and TRBJ1-2, is GAGVSQSPRYKVAKRGQDVALRCDPISGHVSLFWYQQALGQGPEFLTYFQNEAQLDKSGLPSDRFFAERPEGSVSTLKIQRTQQEDSAVYLCASSFHLTDNYGYTFGSGTRLTVV.

This clonotype has just a few counts. This chain uses TRBV7-9 with TRBJ2-1; TRBD1 agrees at 7 bases. Germline CDR1 SEHNR, CDR2 FQNEAQ (reference sequence). Unmatched junction bases numbered 12, after V lost 10 bases and J lost 6 bases. This CDR3 spans 14 amino acids. The CDR3 DNA reads TGTGCCACCCAGGGGCAGGGGGTCCTCAATGAGCAGTTCTTC. Translating it yields CATQGQGVLNEQFF.